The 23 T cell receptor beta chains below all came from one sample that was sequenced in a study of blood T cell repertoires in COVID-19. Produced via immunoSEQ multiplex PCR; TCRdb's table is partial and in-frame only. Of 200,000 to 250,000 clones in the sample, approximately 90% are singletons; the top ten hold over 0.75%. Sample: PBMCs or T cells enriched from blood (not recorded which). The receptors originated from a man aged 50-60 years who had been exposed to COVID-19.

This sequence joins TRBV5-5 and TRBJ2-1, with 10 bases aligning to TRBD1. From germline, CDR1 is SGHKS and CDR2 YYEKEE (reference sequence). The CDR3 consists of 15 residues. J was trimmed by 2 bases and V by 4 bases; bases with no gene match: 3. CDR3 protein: CASSAGTGAYNEQFF. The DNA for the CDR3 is TGTGCCAGCAGCGCCGGGACAGGGGCCTACAATGAGCAGTTCTTC.

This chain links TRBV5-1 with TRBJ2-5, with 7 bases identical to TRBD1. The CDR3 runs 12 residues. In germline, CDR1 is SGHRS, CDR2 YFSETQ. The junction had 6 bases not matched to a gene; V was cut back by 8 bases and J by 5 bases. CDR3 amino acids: CASNTGEETQYF. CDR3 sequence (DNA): TGCGCCAGTAATACAGGGGAGGAGACCCAGTACTTC.

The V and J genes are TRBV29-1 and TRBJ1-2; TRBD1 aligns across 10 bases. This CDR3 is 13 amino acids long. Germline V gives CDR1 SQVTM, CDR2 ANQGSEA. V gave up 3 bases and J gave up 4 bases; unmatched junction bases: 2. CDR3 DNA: TGCAGCGTTGAGGGGACAGGGGTCTATGGCTACACCTTC. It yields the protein CSVEGTGVYGYTF. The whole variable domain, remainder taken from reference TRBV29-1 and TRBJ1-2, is SAVISQKPSRDICQRGTSLTIQCQVDSQVTMMFWYRQQPGQSLTLIATANQGSEATYESGFVIDKFPISRPNLTFSTLTVSNMSPEDSSIYLCSVEGTGVYGYTFGSGTRLTVV.

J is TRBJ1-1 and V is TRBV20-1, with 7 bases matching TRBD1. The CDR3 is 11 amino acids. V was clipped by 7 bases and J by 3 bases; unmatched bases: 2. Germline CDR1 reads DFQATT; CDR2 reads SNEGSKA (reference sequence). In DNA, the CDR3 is TGCAGTGGGGACAGCTACACTGAAGCTTTCTTT. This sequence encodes CSGDSYTEAFF.

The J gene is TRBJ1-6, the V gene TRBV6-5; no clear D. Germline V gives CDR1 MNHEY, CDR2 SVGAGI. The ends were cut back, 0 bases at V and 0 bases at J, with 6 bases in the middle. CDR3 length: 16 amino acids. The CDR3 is CASSYSYSSYNSPLHF. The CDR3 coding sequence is TGTGCCAGCAGTTACTCTTATAGCTCCTATAATTCACCCCTCCACTTT.

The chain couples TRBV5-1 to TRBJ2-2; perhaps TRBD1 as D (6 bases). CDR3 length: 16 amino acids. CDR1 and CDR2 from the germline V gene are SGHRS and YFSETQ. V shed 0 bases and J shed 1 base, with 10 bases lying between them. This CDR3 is CASSLGAGVNTGELFF. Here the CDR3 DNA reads TGCGCCAGCAGCTTGGGGGCAGGGGTGAACACCGGGGAGCTGTTTTTT.

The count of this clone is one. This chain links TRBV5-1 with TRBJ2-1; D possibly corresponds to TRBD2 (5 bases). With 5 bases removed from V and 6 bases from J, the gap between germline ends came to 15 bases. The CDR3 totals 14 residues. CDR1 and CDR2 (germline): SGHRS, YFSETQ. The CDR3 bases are TGCGCCAGCAGTTCGGGATCCACGACCAATGAGCAGTTCTTC. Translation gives CASSSGSTTNEQFF.

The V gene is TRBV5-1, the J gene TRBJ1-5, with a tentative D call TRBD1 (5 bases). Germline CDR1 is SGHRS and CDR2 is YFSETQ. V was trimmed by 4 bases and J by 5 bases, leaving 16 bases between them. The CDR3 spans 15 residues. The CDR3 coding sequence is TGCGCCAGCAGCCCCGATGGGGGAGGCCATCAGCCCCAGCATTTT. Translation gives CASSPDGGGHQPQHF.

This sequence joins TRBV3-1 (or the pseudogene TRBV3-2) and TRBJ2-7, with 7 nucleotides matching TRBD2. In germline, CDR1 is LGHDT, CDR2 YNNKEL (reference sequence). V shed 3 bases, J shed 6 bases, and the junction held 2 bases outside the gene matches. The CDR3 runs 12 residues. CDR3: CASSHGGSEQYV. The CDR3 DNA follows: TGTGCCAGCAGCCATGGCGGGAGCGAGCAGTACGTC.

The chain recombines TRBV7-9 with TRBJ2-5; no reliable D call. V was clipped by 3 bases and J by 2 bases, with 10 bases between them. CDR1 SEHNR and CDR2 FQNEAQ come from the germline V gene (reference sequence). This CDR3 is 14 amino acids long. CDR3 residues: CASSLGSIQETQYF. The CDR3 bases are TGTGCCAGCAGCTTGGGCTCCATTCAAGAGACCCAGTACTTC.

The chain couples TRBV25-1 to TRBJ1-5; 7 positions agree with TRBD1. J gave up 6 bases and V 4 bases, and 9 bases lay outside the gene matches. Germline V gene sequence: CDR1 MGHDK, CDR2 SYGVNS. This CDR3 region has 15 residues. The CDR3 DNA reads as TGTGCCAGCAGTGCCCGGGACAGTTTGAGTCAGCCCCAGCATTTT. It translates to CASSARDSLSQPQHF.

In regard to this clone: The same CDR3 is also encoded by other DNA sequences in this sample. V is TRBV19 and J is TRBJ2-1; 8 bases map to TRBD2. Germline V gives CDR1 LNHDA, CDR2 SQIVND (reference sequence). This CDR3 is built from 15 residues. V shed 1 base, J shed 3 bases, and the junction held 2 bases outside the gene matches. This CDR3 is CASSIGTSGYNEQFF. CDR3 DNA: TGTGCCAGTAGTATAGGAACTAGCGGCTACAATGAGCAGTTCTTC. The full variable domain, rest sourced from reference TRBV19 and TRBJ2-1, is DGGITQSPKYLFRKEGQNVTLSCEQNLNHDAMYWYRQDPGQGLRLIYYSQIVNDFQKGDIAEGYSVSREKKESFPLTVTSAQKNPTAFYLCASSIGTSGYNEQFFGPGTRLTVL.

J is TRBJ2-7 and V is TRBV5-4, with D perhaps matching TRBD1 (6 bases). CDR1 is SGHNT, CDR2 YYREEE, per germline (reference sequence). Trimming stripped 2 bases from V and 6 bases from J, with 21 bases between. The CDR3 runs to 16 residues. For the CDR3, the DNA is TGTGCCAGCAGCTTAGCCCAACAGGGTAGAAGATCCGAGCAGTACTTC. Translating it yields CASSLAQQGRRSEQYF.

Written as DNA, the CDR3 is TGTGCCAGCAGAACCAGGGATATCTATGGCTACACCTTC. The encoded protein is CASRTRDIYGYTF. V and J are TRBV27 and TRBJ1-2; D possibly corresponds to TRBD1 (5 bases). The CDR3 loop spans 13 amino acids. V lost 6 bases to trimming and J lost 4 bases, with 12 bases between them. Germline V lookup: CDR1 MNHEY, CDR2 SMNVEV (reference sequence).

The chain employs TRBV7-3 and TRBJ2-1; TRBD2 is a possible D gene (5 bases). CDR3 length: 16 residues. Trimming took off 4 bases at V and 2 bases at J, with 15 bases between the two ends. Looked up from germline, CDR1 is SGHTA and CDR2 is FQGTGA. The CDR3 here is CASSSSRGNPYNEQFF. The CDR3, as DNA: TGTGCCAGCAGCTCAAGCAGAGGGAACCCCTACAATGAGCAGTTCTTC.

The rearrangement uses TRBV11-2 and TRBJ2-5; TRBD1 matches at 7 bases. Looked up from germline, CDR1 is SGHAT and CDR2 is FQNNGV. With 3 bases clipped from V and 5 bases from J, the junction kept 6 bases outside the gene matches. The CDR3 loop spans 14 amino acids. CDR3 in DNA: TGTGCCAGCAGCTTTACAGGGGATGGGGAGACCCAGTACTTC. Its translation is CASSFTGDGETQYF.

The CDR3 nucleotides read TGTGCCAGCAGCCGGGACAGGGGGCGCAATGAAAAACTGTTTTTT. This sequence encodes CASSRDRGRNEKLFF. The V and J genes are TRBV6-5 and TRBJ1-4; the match to TRBD1 covers 12 bases. Germline V gene sequence: CDR1 MNHEY, CDR2 SVGAGI. Germline trimming cut 6 bases from V and 5 bases from J; bases unmatched to any gene: 4. The CDR3 contains 15 residues.

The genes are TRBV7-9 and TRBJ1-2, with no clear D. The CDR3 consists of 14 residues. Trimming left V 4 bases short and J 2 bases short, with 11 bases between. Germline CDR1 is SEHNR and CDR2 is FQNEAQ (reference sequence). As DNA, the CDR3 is TGTGCCAGCAGCTCTCCCGAGCTCAACTATGGCTACACCTTC. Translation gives CASSSPELNYGYTF.

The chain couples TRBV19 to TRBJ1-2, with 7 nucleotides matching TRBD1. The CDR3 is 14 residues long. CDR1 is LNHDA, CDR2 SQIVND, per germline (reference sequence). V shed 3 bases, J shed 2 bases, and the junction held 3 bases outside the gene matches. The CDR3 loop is CASSIGRGNYGYTF. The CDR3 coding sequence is TGTGCCAGTAGTATCGGCAGGGGGAACTATGGCTACACCTTC. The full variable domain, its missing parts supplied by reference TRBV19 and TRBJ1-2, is DGGITQSPKYLFRKEGQNVTLSCEQNLNHDAMYWYRQDPGQGLRLIYYSQIVNDFQKGDIAEGYSVSREKKESFPLTVTSAQKNPTAFYLCASSIGRGNYGYTFGSGTRLTVV.

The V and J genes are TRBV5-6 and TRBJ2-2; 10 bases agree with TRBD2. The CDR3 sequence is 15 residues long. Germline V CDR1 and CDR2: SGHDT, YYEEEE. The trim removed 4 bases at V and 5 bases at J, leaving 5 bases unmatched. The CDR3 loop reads CASSPLAGKTGELFF. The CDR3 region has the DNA TGTGCCAGCAGCCCACTAGCGGGAAAAACCGGGGAGCTGTTTTTT.

The CDR3 DNA reads TGTGCCAGCAGTTTATATGGGGGGGGGACCGGTTCACCCCTCCACTTT. The encoded protein is CASSLYGGGTGSPLHF. The chain couples TRBV27 to TRBJ1-6; TRBD1 is a possible D gene (5 bases). The CDR3 sequence is 16 residues long. Germline V gene data show CDR1 as MNHEY and CDR2 as SMNVEV (reference sequence). Trimming cost V 1 base and J 9 bases, with 16 bases left between them.

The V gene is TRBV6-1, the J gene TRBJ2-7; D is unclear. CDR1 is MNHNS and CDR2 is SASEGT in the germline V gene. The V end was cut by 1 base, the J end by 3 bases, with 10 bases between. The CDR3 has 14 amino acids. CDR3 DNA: TGTGCCAGCAGTGAAGAGCCCAGGAACTACGAGCAGTACGTC. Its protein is CASSEEPRNYEQYV.

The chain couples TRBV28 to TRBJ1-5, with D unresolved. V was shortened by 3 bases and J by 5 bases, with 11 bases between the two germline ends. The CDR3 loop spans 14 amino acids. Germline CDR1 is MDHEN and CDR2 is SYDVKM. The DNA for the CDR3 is TGTGCCAGCAGTTTGGGCCACTCTCATCAGCCCCAGCATTTT. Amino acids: CASSLGHSHQPQHF.